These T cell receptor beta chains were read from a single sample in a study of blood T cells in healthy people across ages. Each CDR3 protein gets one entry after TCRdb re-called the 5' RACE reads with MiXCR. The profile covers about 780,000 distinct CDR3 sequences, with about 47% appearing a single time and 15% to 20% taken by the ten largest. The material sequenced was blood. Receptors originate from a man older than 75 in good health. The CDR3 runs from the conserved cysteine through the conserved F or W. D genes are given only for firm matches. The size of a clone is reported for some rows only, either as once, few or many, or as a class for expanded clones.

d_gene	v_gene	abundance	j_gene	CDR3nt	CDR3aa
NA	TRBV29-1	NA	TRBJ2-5	TGCAGCGCTGAGCCGTGGGGCGGGGAGACCCAGTACTTT	CSAEPWGGETQYF
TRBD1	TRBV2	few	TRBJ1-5	TGTGCCAGCAGCACAGGGGGCTGGGCTCAGCCCCAGCATTTT	CASSTGGWAQPQHF
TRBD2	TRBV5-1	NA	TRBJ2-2	TGCGCCAGCAGCTTAAACCCAGCGGGATCTGACACCGGGGAGCTGTTTTTT	CASSLNPAGSDTGELFF
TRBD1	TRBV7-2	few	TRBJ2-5	TGTGCCAGCAGCATCGCACAGGGGGGCCAAGAGACCCAGTACTTC	CASSIAQGGQETQYF
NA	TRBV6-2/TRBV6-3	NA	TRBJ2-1	TGTGCCAGCAGTCCCACACACGGGTTCGATAATGAGCAGTTCTTC	CASSPTHGFDNEQFF
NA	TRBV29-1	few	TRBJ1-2	TGCAGCGCCAACCGGGATCTCCAAGTGGATGGCTACACCTTC	CSANRDLQVDGYTF
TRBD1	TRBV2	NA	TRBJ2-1	TGTGCCACGACCCTCGAGGGACAGGGGCTTAATGAGCAGTTCTTC	CATTLEGQGLNEQFF
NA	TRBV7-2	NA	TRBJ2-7	TGTGCCAGCAGCCCGAGCGGGCACAGCTCCTACGAGCAGTACTTC	CASSPSGHSSYEQYF
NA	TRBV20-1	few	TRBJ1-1	TGCAGTGCCTGGTCTAGAACTGAAGCTTTCTTT	CSAWSRTEAFF
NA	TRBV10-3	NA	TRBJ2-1	TGTGCCATCAGTGAGGGGGGAGTAGGCAATGAGCAGTTCTTC	CAISEGGVGNEQFF